The T cell receptor (beta chain) described here comes from a study of T cells in Graves' hyperthyroidism and ophthalmopathy. Authors of the study amplified TCR beta CDR3 regions from RNA transcripts. During a first-round RT-PCR of the TCR CDR3, the HTBI primer set was used. Via MiXCR, TCRdb re-called the multiplex PCR reads, giving one row per CDR3 protein. The sample includes hundreds of thousands of distinct CDR3 sequences, approximately 40% of them seen just once. The CDR3 has 16 residues. Germline V gene lookup returns CDR1 KGHDR and CDR2 SFDVKD. V was clipped by 4 bases and J by 1 base; unmatched bases: 6.

The source of this sequence is a man between 18 and 35 years old with Graves' hyperthyroidism. Sequenced material: blood. This chain joins TRBV24-1 and TRBJ1-1; TRBD1 agrees at 9 bases. This CDR3 is CATSDSGTGTNTEAFF. CDR3 DNA sequence: TGTGCCACCAGTGACTCCGGGACAGGGACGAACACTGAAGCTTTCTTT.